This T cell receptor (beta chain) was found in a study of cytomegalovirus exposure and HLA in healthy donors. Findings and caveats of the study: Most TCR sequences were seen very rarely across donors, but some public TCRs occurred in many.

Worth noting for this clone: Its cognate antigen is unknown.

PCR amplification relied on 60 Vbeta primers (plus 13 Jbeta primers). Profiled with immunoSEQ multiplex PCR; TCRdb holds only in-frame clones, not every one. There are tens of thousands of clones in the sample; roughly 80% occur only once, and about 4.8% lies in the top ten. This receptor was identified in a male donor in good health and CMV-seropositive. Sample: PBMCs.

The CDR3 sequence is CASSLNGGQQFTYYEQYF. The CDR3 DNA reads as TGTGCCAGCAGCTTAAATGGGGGCCAACAATTTACCTACTACGAGCAGTACTTC. V gene TRBV7-2 combines with J gene TRBJ2-7, with D tentatively TRBD1 (6 bases). V was trimmed by 2 bases and J by 3 bases, leaving 23 bases between them. Germline V gene lookup returns CDR1 SGHTA and CDR2 FQGNSA. The CDR3 runs 18 residues.